This TCR beta chain comes out of a study of blood T cell repertoires in COVID-19. Study overall: Specimens from acute and convalescent COVID-19 originated in the United States, Italy and Spain. T cells, B-cell-depleted T cells, or PBMCs supplied cDNA or gDNA.

Participant reports of clinical history set cohort assignment. The study counted Cohort 3 donors as recovered given two negative PCRs, clearance, or symptom resolution. Repertoires were generated with immunoSEQ multiplex PCR, while TCRdb's copy carries only in-frame clones and drops some. The sample consists of some 510,000 clones, 88% of them appearing once. The CDR3 runs to 17 residues. Between the trimmed V and J ends, which lost 1 base and 0 bases, there was a span of 16 bases. CDR1 is MGHRA, CDR2 YSYEKL, per germline. The sequence derives from a woman between 35 and 50 years old who had recovered from COVID-19. The chain couples TRBV4-1 to TRBJ2-7; no clear D. The sequenced sample consisted of PBMCs or T cells enriched from blood (not recorded which). The CDR3 loop is CASSQVDPWADSYEQYF. The CDR3 DNA is TGCGCCAGCAGCCAAGTTGATCCCTGGGCTGACTCCTACGAGCAGTACTTC.